The rows below give T cell receptor beta chains drawn from one sample of a study of blood T cell repertoires in COVID-19. Some clones are missing from TCRdb's copy, which holds only in-frame ones; the method was immunoSEQ multiplex PCR. This sample has some 77,000 clones, with roughly 79% found just once. Sample: peripheral blood. The receptors were gathered from a woman aged 65 to 85 with acute or convalescent COVID-19. CDR3s include the opening cysteine and the closing phenylalanine or tryptophan. D genes are given only for firm matches. Expanded clones get a size class; other rows say once, few or many, or leave the size out.

v_gene	abundance	d_gene	j_gene	len	CDR3nt	CDR3aa
TRBV20-1	NA	TRBD2	TRBJ2-3	11	TGCAGTGCTAGAGAGCGGGAGACGCAGTATTTT	CSARERETQYF
TRBV4-2	NA	TRBD2	TRBJ2-5	15	TGTGCCAGCAGCGTTTCTAGCGGGAGTCGGCGGACCCAGTACTTC	CASSVSSGSRRTQYF
TRBV5-6	few	NA	TRBJ1-4	16	TGTGCCAGCAGCACGACAGGTTTTTCGACTAATGAAAAACTGTTTTTT	CASSTTGFSTNEKLFF
TRBV13	NA	NA	TRBJ1-1	13	TGTGCCAGCCGCCTTCATAGGGAGAGCGAAGCTTTCTTT	CASRLHRESEAFF
TRBV18	NA	TRBD1	TRBJ2-1	15	TGTGCCAGCTCAGATGGGACAGGGGGCTACAATGAGCAGTTCTTC	CASSDGTGGYNEQFF
TRBV9	once	TRBD2	TRBJ2-1	18	TGTGCCAGCAGCGTTAGTCGTTTAGCGGGAAGCTCCTACAATGAGCAGTTCTTC	CASSVSRLAGSSYNEQFF
TRBV29-1	NA	TRBD2	TRBJ2-7	12	TGCAGCGTTGTCAGCGGGGCCCGCGAGCAGTACTTC	CSVVSGAREQYF
TRBV20-1	few	NA	TRBJ1-2	11	TGCAGTGCTAGCGGGGACTATGGCTACACCTTC	CSASGDYGYTF
TRBV19	NA	TRBD2	TRBJ2-7	16	TGTGCCAGTAGTCCCCTCGGTGGTAGCGGGAGCTACGAGCAGTACTTC	CASSPLGGSGSYEQYF
TRBV9	NA	TRBD2	TRBJ2-3	16	TGTGCCAGCAGCGTCTCTAGCGGGGGGGGCACAGATACGCAGTATTTT	CASSVSSGGGTDTQYF
TRBV5-1	NA	NA	TRBJ2-5	18	TGCGCCAGCAGCCCACCCGACCCCTCGTGGAGGCGGGAAGAGACCCAGTACTTC	CASSPPDPSWRREETQYF
TRBV9	NA	NA	TRBJ2-7	15	TGTGCCAGCAGCGTAGGTGGGACTCCTACCTACGAGCAGTACTTC	CASSVGGTPTYEQYF
TRBV3-1/TRBV3-2	NA	NA	TRBJ2-7	14	TGTGCCAGCAGCCAAGGGGGTAGCGGTGGCGAGCAGTACTTC	CASSQGGSGGEQYF
TRBV11-1	few	TRBD1	TRBJ2-2	15	TGTGCCAGCAGCCAGGGACAGGGGGCTTCCGGGGAGCTGTTTTTT	CASSQGQGASGELFF
TRBV11-2	NA	TRBD2	TRBJ2-1	18	TGTGCCAGCAGCTTAGATCTAAGGTCTAGCGGGAGACAGGGGGAGCAGTTCTTC	CASSLDLRSSGRQGEQFF
TRBV2	NA	NA	TRBJ1-5	15	TGTGCCAGCAGTCGTGAGCAAGGGGGCAATCAGCCCCAGCATTTT	CASSREQGGNQPQHF
TRBV5-1	NA	NA	TRBJ1-6	14	TGCGCCAGCAGCTTGGGAGGCAGGGATTCACCCCTCCACTTT	CASSLGGRDSPLHF
TRBV30	few	TRBD2	TRBJ2-7	16	TGTGCCTGGAGTGTACCCGGACTAGCGAGCTACTACGAGCAGTACTTC	CAWSVPGLASYYEQYF
TRBV18	NA	NA	TRBJ1-4	15	TGTGCCAGCTCACCACGGCGGGGCCGGGATGAAAAACTGTTTTTT	CASSPRRGRDEKLFF
TRBV27	NA	NA	TRBJ1-6	14	TGTGCCAGCCGAACAGGGTTGATAGGTTCACCCCTCCACTTT	CASRTGLIGSPLHF
TRBV27	NA	TRBD1	TRBJ1-3	16	TGTGCCAGCAGTCCCGGGACAGGGAGGCGTCGGAACACCATATATTTT	CASSPGTGRRRNTIYF
TRBV5-1	NA	NA	TRBJ2-7	13	TGCGCCAGCACCCCATCGGGCGGGTACGAGCAGTACTTC	CASTPSGGYEQYF
TRBV19	NA	TRBD1	TRBJ2-1	14	TGTGCCAGTAAGGGGACAGGGGGGTGGTATGAGCAGTTCTTC	CASKGTGGWYEQFF
TRBV6-5	NA	TRBD1	TRBJ1-2	13	TGTGCCAGCAAGGGGACAGGGATCTATGGCTACACCTTC	CASKGTGIYGYTF
TRBV4-1	NA	TRBD1	TRBJ1-4	17	TGCGCCAGCAGCCAAGCCCTGGGGGCAGGGGGCGAGGAAAAACTGTTTTTT	CASSQALGAGGEEKLFF
TRBV7-2	NA	NA	TRBJ2-1	14	TGTGCCAGCAGCTTAGCGGGAGTGCCCAATGAGCAGTTCTTC	CASSLAGVPNEQFF
TRBV7-8	NA	TRBD2	TRBJ2-1	14	TGTGCCAGCAGCACCAATTCCGGGACTAGCGTGCAGTTCTTC	CASSTNSGTSVQFF
TRBV28	NA	NA	TRBJ1-1	15	TGTGCCAGCAGTTTAAGAGGCGGGGGGAACACTGAAGCTTTCTTT	CASSLRGGGNTEAFF
TRBV4-1	NA	TRBD2	TRBJ2-1	16	TGCGCCAGCAGCCTGAGGGGACTAGCGGGAGTTTATGAGCAGTTCTTC	CASSLRGLAGVYEQFF
TRBV2	few	NA	TRBJ1-3	14	TGTGCCAGCGGAGAATTCCACTCTGGAAACACCATATATTTT	CASGEFHSGNTIYF
TRBV6-5	NA	NA	TRBJ1-2	12	TGTGCCAGCCTTCCCCCGGGCGGGGGCTACACCTTC	CASLPPGGGYTF
TRBV7-8	NA	NA	TRBJ1-4	14	TGTGCCAGCAGTCTCCTCGCAACTAATGAAAAACTGTTTTTT	CASSLLATNEKLFF
TRBV5-1	NA	NA	TRBJ2-1	14	TGCGCCAGCAGCTTGGATTTGCGGGATAATGAGCAGTTCTTC	CASSLDLRDNEQFF
TRBV27	NA	TRBD1	TRBJ2-7	17	TGTGCCAGCAGTTTATTACCGGGACAGGGCTGGGGTTACGAGCAGTACTTC	CASSLLPGQGWGYEQYF
TRBV19	NA	NA	TRBJ2-2	15	TGTGCCAGTAGTATCCGGGACTTAAACACCGGGGAGCTGTTTTTT	CASSIRDLNTGELFF
TRBV5-6	NA	TRBD1	TRBJ2-1	16	TGTGCCAGCAGCTTGGCGAGGGGGCAAAGGGTAAATGAGCAGTTCTTC	CASSLARGQRVNEQFF
TRBV28	NA	TRBD1	TRBJ2-1	14	TGTGCCAGTTCCGGGACAGGGTCTTACAATGAGCAGTTCTTC	CASSGTGSYNEQFF
TRBV19	NA	NA	TRBJ1-1	13	TGTGCCAGTAGTAGGGGGCGGGTCACTGAAGCTTTCTTT	CASSRGRVTEAFF